This TCR beta chain derives from a study of blood T cell repertoires in COVID-19. Whole-study context: Acute and convalescent COVID-19 specimens originated in the United States, Italy and Spain.

About this clone itself: The final CDR3 position lacks the conserved phenylalanine or tryptophan, pointing to a likely read error. Because the CDR3's place on the DNA is in doubt, the DNA is left out and the CDR3 is given as listed by TCRdb.

During active infection, Seattle patients enrolled and were then monitored through disease. The V gene's germline CDR1 is MNHEY and CDR2 SMNVEV (reference sequence). With termini counted, the CDR3 has 15 amino acids. Original data processing: Reference gene primer amplification in the assay estimated nucleated cell counts. Clones were read by immunoSEQ multiplex PCR, and TCRdb kept only the in-frame ones, dropping some. D and trimming come from the DNA, and the V and J calls and clone size come from that table. The sample has around 280,000 clones; 85% to 90% are singletons. Material: peripheral blood. The clonotype was recovered from a woman in her twenties or thirties with COVID-19, enrolled during active disease. V gene TRBV27 combines with J gene TRBJ1-1; the table calls TRBD1, which could not be checked here. The CDR3 region is CASSLSGQISHGGRI.